This T cell receptor (beta chain) derives from a study of response to subunit inactivated influenza vaccine. Study outcomes and limitations: Seasonal influenza vaccination, on each occasion, was suggested by the authors to recruit few new T cells.

TCRdb re-analysed the RT-PCR reads in MiXCR, keeping a single row per CDR3 protein. Of about 160,000 distinct CDR3 sequences listed, roughly a tenth are singletons. The V and J ends lost 11 bases and 1 base respectively, with 18 bases between them. This CDR3 region has 15 residues. Per the germline V gene, CDR1 is SGHTA and CDR2 is FQGNSA. In this sample, this clonotype turned up a few times. Its target is not known. The genes are TRBV7-2 and TRBJ1-5; weak D call: TRBD1 (6 bases). This TCR was sampled from a man in his fifties or sixties who received an inactivated influenza vaccine. The material sequenced was non-naive T cells sorted from PBMCs, taken 40 to 50 days after vaccination. CDR3 nucleotide sequence: TGTGCCCTCAATCAGGGGAATGAAAGCAATCAGCCCCAGCATTTT. Protein sequence: CALNQGNESNQPQHF.